This T cell receptor (beta chain) was retrieved from a study of T cells in Graves' hyperthyroidism and ophthalmopathy. Germline CDR1 DFQATT, CDR2 SNEGSKA (reference sequence). This CDR3 has 12 residues. V lost 6 bases and J 4 bases, leaving 12 bases between the germline ends. This clonotype has a handful of counts. Amplification of TCR beta CDR3 regions was performed using RNA transcripts as template. TCR CDR3 underwent first-round RT-PCR with the HTBI primer set. TCRdb re-analysed the multiplex PCR reads in MiXCR, keeping a single row per CDR3 protein. The sample holds roughly 510,000 distinct CDR3 sequences, roughly 45% seen once.

What was sequenced was peripheral blood or thyroid tissue (not recorded which). The chain has TRBV20-1 and TRBJ1-1, with TRBD1 as a possible D gene (6 bases). The sequence came from an adult woman with Graves' disease, either hyperthyroidism or ophthalmopathy (not recorded which). This CDR3 reads CSANTGSTEAFF. Written as DNA, the CDR3 is TGCAGTGCAAACACAGGGTCCACTGAAGCTTTCTTT.